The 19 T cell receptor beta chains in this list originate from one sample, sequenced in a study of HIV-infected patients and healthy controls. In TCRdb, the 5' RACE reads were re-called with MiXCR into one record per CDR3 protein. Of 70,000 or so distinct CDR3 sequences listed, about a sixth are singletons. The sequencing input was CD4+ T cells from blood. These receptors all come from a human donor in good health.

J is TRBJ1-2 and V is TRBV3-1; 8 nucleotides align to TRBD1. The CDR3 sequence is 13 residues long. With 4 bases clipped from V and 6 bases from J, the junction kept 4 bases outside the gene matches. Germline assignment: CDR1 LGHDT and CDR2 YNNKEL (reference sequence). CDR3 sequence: CASSLPTGDGYTF. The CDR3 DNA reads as TGTGCCAGCAGCCTACCGACAGGGGATGGCTACACCTTC.

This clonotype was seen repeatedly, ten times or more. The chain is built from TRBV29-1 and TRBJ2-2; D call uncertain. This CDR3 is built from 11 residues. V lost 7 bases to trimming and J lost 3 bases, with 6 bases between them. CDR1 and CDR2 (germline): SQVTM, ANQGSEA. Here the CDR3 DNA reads TGCAGCGCCCATTACACCGGGGAGCTGTTTTTT. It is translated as CSAHYTGELFF.

The CDR3 DNA reads TGTGCCACCAGTGAATCCGACAGGGCGGGCAATCAGCCCCAGCATTTT. Translating it yields CATSESDRAGNQPQHF. This chain uses TRBV24-1 with TRBJ1-5; 7 bases fit TRBD1. There are 16 residues in the CDR3. The germline gives CDR1 KGHDR, CDR2 SFDVKD. V lost 4 bases, J lost 2 bases, and 7 bases stayed unmatched.

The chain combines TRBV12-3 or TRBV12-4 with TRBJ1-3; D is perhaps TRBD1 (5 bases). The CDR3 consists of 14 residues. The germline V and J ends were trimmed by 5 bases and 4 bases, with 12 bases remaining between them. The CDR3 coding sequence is TGTGCCAGCAGTCCGGGGCGAGACGGAAACACCATATATTTT. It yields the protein CASSPGRDGNTIYF.

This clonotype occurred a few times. The CDR3 protein is CASSYKEETQYF. CDR3 in DNA: TGTGCCAGCAGCTACAAAGAAGAGACCCAGTACTTC. The V and J genes are TRBV7-2 and TRBJ2-5; D remains unclear. The V gene lost 4 bases and the J gene lost 3 bases, with 6 bases spanning the gap. Germline V lookup: CDR1 SGHTA, CDR2 FQGNSA. The CDR3 contains 12 residues. Full variable domain (outside the CDR3, taken from reference TRBV7-2 and TRBJ2-5): GAGVSQSPSNKVTEKGKDVELRCDPISGHTALYWYRQSLGQGLEFLIYFQGNSAPDKSGLPSDRFSAERTGGSVSTLTIQRTQQEDSAVYLCASSYKEETQYFGPGTRLLVL.

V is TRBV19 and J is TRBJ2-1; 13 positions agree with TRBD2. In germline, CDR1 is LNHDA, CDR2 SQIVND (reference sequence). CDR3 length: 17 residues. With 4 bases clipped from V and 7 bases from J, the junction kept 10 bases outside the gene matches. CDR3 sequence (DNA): TGTGCCAGTAGTACCGTTACTAGCGGGAGGGCCGTGAATGAGCAGTTCTTC. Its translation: CASSTVTSGRAVNEQFF.

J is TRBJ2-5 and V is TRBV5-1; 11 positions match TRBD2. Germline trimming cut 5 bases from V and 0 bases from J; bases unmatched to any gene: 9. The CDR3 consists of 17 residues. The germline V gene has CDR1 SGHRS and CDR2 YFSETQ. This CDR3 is CASRLPGTSGNQETQYF. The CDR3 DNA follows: TGCGCCAGCAGACTGCCCGGGACTAGCGGCAACCAAGAGACCCAGTACTTC.

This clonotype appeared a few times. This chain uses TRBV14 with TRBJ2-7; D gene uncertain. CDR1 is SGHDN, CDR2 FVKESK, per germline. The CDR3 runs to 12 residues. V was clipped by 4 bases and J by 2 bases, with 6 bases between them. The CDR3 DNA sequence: TGTGCCAGCAGCCGGGCCCCCTACGAGCAGTACTTC. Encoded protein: CASSRAPYEQYF.

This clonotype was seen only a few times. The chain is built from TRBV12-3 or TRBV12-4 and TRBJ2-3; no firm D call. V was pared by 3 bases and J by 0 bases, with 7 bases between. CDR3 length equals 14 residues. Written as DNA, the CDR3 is TGTGCCAGCAGTTTCAGTGGGAGCACAGATACGCAGTATTTT. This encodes CASSFSGSTDTQYF.

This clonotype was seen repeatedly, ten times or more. CDR3 DNA: TGTGCCAGCACCATGAGAGGTTTTCAGAATGAGCAGTTCTTC. This gives the protein CASTMRGFQNEQFF. V usage is TRBV12-3 or TRBV12-4 and J usage is TRBJ2-1, with unresolved D. With 7 bases removed from V and 7 bases from J, the gap between germline ends came to 17 bases. CDR3 length equals 14 residues.

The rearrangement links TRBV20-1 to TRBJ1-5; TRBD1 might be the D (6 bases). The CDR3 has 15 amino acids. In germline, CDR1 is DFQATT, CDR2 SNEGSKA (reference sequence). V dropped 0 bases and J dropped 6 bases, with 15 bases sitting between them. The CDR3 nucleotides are TGCAGTGCTAGAGAATGGGGGGCTGCATCTCAGCCCCAGCATTTT. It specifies CSAREWGAASQPQHF.

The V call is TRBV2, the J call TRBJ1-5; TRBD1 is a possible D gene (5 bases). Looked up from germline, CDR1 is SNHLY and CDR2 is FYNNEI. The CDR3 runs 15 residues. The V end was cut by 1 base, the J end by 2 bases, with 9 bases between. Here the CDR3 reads CASSEDLRGNQPQHF. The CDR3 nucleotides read TGTGCCAGCAGTGAAGACCTCAGGGGCAATCAGCCCCAGCATTTT.

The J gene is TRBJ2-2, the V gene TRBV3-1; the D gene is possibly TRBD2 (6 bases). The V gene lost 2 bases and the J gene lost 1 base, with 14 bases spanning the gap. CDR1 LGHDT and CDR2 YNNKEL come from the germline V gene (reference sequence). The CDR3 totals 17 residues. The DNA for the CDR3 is TGTGCCAGCAGCCAACCCGGGGGTGGGAAGAACACCGGGGAGCTGTTTTTT. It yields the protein CASSQPGGGKNTGELFF.

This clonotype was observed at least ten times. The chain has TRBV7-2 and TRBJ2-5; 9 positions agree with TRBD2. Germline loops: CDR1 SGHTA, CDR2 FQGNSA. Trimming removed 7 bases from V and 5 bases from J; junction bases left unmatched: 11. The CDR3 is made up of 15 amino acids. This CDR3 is CASTKGGRAGETQYF. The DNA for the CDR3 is TGTGCCAGCACCAAAGGCGGGAGGGCCGGTGAGACCCAGTACTTC. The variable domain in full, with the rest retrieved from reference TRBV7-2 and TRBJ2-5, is GAGVSQSPSNKVTEKGKDVELRCDPISGHTALYWYRQSLGQGLEFLIYFQGNSAPDKSGLPSDRFSAERTGGSVSTLTIQRTQQEDSAVYLCASTKGGRAGETQYFGPGTRLLVL.

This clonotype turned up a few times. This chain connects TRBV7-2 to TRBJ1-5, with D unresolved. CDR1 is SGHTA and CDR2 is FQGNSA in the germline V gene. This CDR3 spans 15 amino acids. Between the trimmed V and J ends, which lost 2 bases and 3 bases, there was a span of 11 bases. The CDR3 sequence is CASSLTPFPNQPQHF. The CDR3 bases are TGTGCCAGCAGCTTAACCCCGTTCCCCAATCAGCCCCAGCATTTT.

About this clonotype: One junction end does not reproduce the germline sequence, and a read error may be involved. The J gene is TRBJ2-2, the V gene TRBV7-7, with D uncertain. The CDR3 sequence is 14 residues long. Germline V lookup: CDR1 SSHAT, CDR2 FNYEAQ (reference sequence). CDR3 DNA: TGTGCTAGCAGCCCAGACCAAAACACCGGGGAGCTGTTTTTT. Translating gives CASSPDQNTGELFF.

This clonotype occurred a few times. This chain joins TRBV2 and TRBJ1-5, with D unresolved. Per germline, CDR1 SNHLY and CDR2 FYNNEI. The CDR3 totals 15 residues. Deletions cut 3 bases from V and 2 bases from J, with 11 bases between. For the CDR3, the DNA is TGTGCCAGCAGTGACGTCCCAGTGGGCAATCAGCCCCAGCATTTT. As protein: CASSDVPVGNQPQHF.

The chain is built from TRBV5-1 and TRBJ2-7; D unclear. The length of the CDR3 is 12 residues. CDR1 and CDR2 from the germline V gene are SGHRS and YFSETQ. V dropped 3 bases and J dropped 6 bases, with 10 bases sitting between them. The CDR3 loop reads CASSSDVFEQYF. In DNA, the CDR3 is TGCGCCAGCAGCTCTGACGTCTTCGAGCAGTACTTC.

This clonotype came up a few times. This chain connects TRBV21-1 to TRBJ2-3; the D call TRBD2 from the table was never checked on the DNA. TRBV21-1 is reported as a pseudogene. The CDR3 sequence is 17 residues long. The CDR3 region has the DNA TGTGCCAGCAGCAACCCGACTAGCGGGACTCTCACAGATACGCAGTATTTT. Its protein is CASSNPTSGTLTDTQYF.